This T cell receptor (beta chain) was retrieved from a study of shared clonotypes between healthy human individuals. Regarding the study as a whole: Naive CD4 clonotypes overlapped across several donors at approximately 5.5%. Among non-shared clonotypes, generation probabilities were lower than among those shared by all four donors.

Note on this clone: Antigen unknown.

Approximately 30,000 T cell genomes (approximately 180 ng DNA) went into each sorted-subset replicate. The data were produced by immunoSEQ multiplex PCR, yet TCRdb's version contains in-frame clones alone and is incomplete. The sample has roughly 2,500,000 clones, 80% to 95% seen once; the top ten hold approximately 0.35%. The CDR3 covers 16 residues. V lost 4 bases and J 4 bases, leaving 19 bases between the germline ends. Germline CDR1 is MDHEN and CDR2 is SYDVKM. The source is a man younger than 35 in good health. Some clones in this sample may be carry-over from other donors' samples. The specimen was naive CD4+ T cells from PBMCs. Subset meaning: CD45RA+ positively selected. The chain links TRBV28 to TRBJ1-2, with D possibly TRBD1 on 6 matching bases. CDR3 bases: TGTGCCAGCAGTTCCCGGACAGCTACAACGCCCTATGGCTACACCTTC. It encodes CASSSRTATTPYGYTF.